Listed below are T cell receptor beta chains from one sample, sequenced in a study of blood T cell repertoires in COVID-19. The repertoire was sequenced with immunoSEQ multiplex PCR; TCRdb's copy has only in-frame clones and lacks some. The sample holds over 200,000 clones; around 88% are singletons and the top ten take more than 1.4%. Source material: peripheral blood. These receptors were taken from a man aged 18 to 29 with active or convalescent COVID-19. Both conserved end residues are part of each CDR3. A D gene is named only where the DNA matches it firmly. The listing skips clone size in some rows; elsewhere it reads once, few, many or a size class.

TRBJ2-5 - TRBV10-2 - TGCGCCAGCAGTGAACGAGGGAAAGAGACCCAGTACTTC CASSERGKETQYF
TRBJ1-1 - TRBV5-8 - TGTGCCAGCAGCTTCCCATACGGCACTGAAGCTTTCTTT CASSFPYGTEAFF
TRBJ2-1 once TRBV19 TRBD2 TGTGCCAGTATGGGACTAGCGAGATACAATGAGCAGTTCTTC CASMGLARYNEQFF
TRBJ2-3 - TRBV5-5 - TGTGCCAGCAGCCCTGTGCACAGGAAGTCAGATACGCAGTATTTT CASSPVHRKSDTQYF
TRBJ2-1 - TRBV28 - TGTGCCAGCAGTTTCCCACCTACTAGCCCCCGAGGCCCCTACAATGAGCAGTTCTTC CASSFPPTSPRGPYNEQFF
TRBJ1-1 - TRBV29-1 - TGCAGCACAGAGGACATGAACACTGAAGCTTTCTTT CSTEDMNTEAFF
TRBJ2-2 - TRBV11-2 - TGTGCCAGCAGCCTCCGGGGGACGAACACCGGGGAGCTGTTTTTT CASSLRGTNTGELFF
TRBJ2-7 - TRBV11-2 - TGTGCCAGCAGCTATAGCGGAGGGGCAGGGGGTCCCTACGAGCAGTACTTC CASSYSGGAGGPYEQYF
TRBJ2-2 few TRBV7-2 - TGTGCCAGCCGATGGCTAGTTTCCACCGGGGAGCTGTTTTTT CASRWLVSTGELFF
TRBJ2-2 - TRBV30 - TGTGCCTGGAGTGCGGGACTTACCGGGGAGCTGTTTTTT CAWSAGLTGELFF
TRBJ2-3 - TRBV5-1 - TGCGCCAGCACCCTAGCTTATGGGCTGGGCACAGATACGCAGTATTTT CASTLAYGLGTDTQYF